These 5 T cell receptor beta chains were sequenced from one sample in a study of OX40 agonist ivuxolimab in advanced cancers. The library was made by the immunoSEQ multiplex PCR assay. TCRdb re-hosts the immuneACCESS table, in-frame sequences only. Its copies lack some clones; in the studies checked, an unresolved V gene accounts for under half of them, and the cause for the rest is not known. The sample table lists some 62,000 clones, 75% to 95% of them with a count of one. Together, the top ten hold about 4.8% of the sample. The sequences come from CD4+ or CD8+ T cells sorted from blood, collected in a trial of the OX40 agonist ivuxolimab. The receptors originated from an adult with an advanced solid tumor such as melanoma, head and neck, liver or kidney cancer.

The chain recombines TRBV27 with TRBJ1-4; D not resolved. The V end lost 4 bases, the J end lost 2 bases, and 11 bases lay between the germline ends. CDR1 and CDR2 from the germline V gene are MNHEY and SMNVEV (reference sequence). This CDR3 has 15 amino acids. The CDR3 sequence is CASSWEATTNEKLFF. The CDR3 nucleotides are TGTGCCAGCAGTTGGGAGGCCACTACTAATGAAAAACTGTTTTTT.

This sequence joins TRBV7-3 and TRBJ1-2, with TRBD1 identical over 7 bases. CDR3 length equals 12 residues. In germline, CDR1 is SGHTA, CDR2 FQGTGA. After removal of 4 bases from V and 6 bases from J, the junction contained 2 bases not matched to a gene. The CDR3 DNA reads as TGTGCCAGCAGCTCGACAGGGAATGGCTACACCTTC. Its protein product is CASSSTGNGYTF.

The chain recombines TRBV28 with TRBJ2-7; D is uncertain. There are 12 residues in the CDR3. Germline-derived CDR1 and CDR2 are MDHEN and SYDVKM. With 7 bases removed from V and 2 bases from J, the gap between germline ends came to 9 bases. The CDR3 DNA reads TGTGCCAGCAACCAAGGCCCCTACGAGCAGTACTTC. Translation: CASNQGPYEQYF.

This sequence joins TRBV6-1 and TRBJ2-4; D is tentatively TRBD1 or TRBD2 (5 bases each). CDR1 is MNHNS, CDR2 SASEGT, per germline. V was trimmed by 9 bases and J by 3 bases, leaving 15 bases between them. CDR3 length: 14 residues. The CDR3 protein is CASTAFGGKNIQYF. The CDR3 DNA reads TGTGCCAGTACTGCCTTTGGGGGCAAAAACATTCAGTACTTC.

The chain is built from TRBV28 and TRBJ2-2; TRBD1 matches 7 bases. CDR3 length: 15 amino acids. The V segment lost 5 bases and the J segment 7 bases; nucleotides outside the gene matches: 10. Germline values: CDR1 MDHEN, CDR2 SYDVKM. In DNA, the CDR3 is TGTGCCAGCAGTCGCGAGACAGGGAAACTCGGGGAGCTGTTTTTT. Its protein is CASSRETGKLGELFF. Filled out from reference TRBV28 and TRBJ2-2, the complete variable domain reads DVKVTQSSRYLVKRTGEKVFLECVQDMDHENMFWYRQDPGLGLRLIYFSYDVKMKEKGDIPEGYSVSREKKERFSLILESASTNQTSMYLCASSRETGKLGELFFGEGSRLTVL.